This T cell receptor beta chain was recorded in a study of control samples from healthy donors and cancer patients. Generated by immunoSEQ multiplex PCR, the TCRdb table keeps only in-frame clones and is missing some. In the table there are 150,000 to 200,000 clones, about 94% of which are singletons. Germline lookup yields CDR1 GTSNPN and CDR2 SVGIG (reference sequence). The germline V and J ends were trimmed by 0 bases and 0 bases, with 13 bases remaining between them. CDR3 length equals 16 residues. This receptor was taken from a woman aged 40-49 years in good health. V is TRBV30 and J is TRBJ2-3, with D unclear. The specimen sequenced was blood. CDR3 bases: TGTGCCTGGAGTGTACGGCGCCAACCTAGCACAGATACGCAGTATTTT. Protein product: CAWSVRRQPSTDTQYF.